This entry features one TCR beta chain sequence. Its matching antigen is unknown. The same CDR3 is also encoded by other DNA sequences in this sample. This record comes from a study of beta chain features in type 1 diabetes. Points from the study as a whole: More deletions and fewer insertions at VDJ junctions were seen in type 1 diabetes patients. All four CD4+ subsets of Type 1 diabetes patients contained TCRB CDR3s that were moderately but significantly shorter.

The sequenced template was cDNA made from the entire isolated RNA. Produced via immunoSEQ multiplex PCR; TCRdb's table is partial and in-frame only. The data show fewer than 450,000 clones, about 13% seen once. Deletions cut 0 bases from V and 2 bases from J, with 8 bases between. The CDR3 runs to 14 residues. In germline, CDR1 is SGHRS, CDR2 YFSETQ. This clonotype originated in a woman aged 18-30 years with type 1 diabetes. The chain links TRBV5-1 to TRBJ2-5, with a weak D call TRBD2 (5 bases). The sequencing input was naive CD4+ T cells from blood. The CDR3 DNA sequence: TGCGCCAGCAGCTTGGGGGGAGTTCAAGAGACCCAGTACTTC. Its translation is CASSLGGVQETQYF.